A selection of T cell receptor beta chains follows, all from one sample in a study of regulatory T cells in long-lasting Graves disease. TCRdb re-analysed the multiplex PCR reads in MiXCR, keeping a single row per CDR3 protein. The profile shows 700,000 or so distinct CDR3 sequences, 30% of them singletons. Specimen: peripheral blood mononuclear cells (PBMCs), collected when the disease was refractory, from a patient treated with antithyroid drugs. These receptor sequences come from a female donor with Graves disease. CDR3s include the opening cysteine and the closing phenylalanine or tryptophan. Fields, in order: clone size, J gene, V gene, D gene, CDR3 DNA, CDR3 protein. The D gene is left open where the match is weak. Size tells how often a clone was seen (once, few, many) or the class of an expanded clone, and some rows leave it out.

size: many
J: TRBJ2-7
V: TRBV2
D: TRBD2
DNA: TGTGCCAGCTACTCGGCGGGAGGATTCGGCGAGCAGTACTTC
CDR3: CASYSAGGFGEQYF

size: -
J: TRBJ1-2
V: TRBV27
D: -
DNA: TGTGCCAGCAGTTTCACCCGAGGGGGGGGCAATGGCTACACCTTC
CDR3: CASSFTRGGGNGYTF

size: -
J: TRBJ2-4
V: TRBV6-2/TRBV6-3
D: -
DNA: TGTGCCAGCAGGGAGGAGGGTATCCTCATTCAGTACTTC
CDR3: CASREEGILIQYF

size: -
J: TRBJ2-7
V: TRBV28
D: -
DNA: TGTGCCAGCAACCCGACAACTTCCTACGAGCAGTACTTC
CDR3: CASNPTTSYEQYF

size: many
J: TRBJ1-1
V: TRBV27
D: -
DNA: TGTGCCAGCAGACAAGGAAGCAAGACTGAAGCTTTCTTT
CDR3: CASRQGSKTEAFF

size: -
J: TRBJ1-1
V: TRBV6-2/TRBV6-3
D: TRBD1
DNA: TGTGCCAGCAGTAAGATACAGGGGCTCCATCCGGAAGCTTTCTTT
CDR3: CASSKIQGLHPEAFF

size: few
J: TRBJ1-1
V: TRBV28
D: -
DNA: TGTGCCAGCCTAGAAAACACTGAAGCTTTCTTT
CDR3: CASLENTEAFF

size: few
J: TRBJ1-2
V: TRBV20-1
D: -
DNA: TGCAGTGCTAGAGAGCCGGCTCTCAGGTGCTACACCTTC
CDR3: CSAREPALRCYTF

size: few
J: TRBJ2-5
V: TRBV18
D: TRBD1
DNA: TGTGCCAGCTCACCGCCTGGAACAGGGGGCCAAGAGACCCAGTACTTC
CDR3: CASSPPGTGGQETQYF

size: -
J: TRBJ1-2
V: TRBV14
D: -
DNA: TGTGCCAGCAGCCAGGACATGTCCTATTATGGCTACACCTTC
CDR3: CASSQDMSYYGYTF

size: few
J: TRBJ1-4
V: TRBV6-1
D: -
DNA: TGTGCCAGCAGGACGAGGGGGGACCGGGATAATGAAAAACTGTTTTTT
CDR3: CASRTRGDRDNEKLFF

size: few
J: TRBJ2-7
V: TRBV27
D: TRBD2
DNA: TGTGCCAGCAGTTTATTGGGCGGGAGGGCCCCCTACGAGCAGTACTTC
CDR3: CASSLLGGRAPYEQYF

size: few
J: TRBJ1-1
V: TRBV5-1
D: -
DNA: TGCGCCAGCACCAGCGCGGGGGGTGAAGCTTTCTTT
CDR3: CASTSAGGEAFF

size: -
J: TRBJ2-7
V: TRBV11-2
D: -
DNA: TGTGCCAGCAGCTTAGAGCGGCATCAGCGGTACGAGCAGTACTTC
CDR3: CASSLERHQRYEQYF

size: -
J: TRBJ1-2
V: TRBV6-1
D: -
DNA: TGTGCCAGCAGGGGTCTTCCCTATGGCTACACCTTC
CDR3: CASRGLPYGYTF

size: few
J: TRBJ2-4
V: TRBV6-5
D: TRBD1
DNA: TGTGCCAGCAGTTCCCGACAGGGTAGCTTGAACATTCAGTACTTC
CDR3: CASSSRQGSLNIQYF

size: few
J: TRBJ1-2
V: TRBV30
D: -
DNA: TGTGCCTGGAGTGTACCCGGAGGGCTAGGAGGCTACACCTTC
CDR3: CAWSVPGGLGGYTF

size: few
J: TRBJ1-6
V: TRBV20-1
D: -
DNA: TGCAGTGCTAGTGTGTTGGTGGTTAATTCACCCCTCCACTTT
CDR3: CSASVLVVNSPLHF

size: many
J: TRBJ2-2
V: TRBV2
D: TRBD2
DNA: TGTGCCAGCAGTCCGACGGGACTAGCGGCCACCGGGGAGCTGTTTTTT
CDR3: CASSPTGLAATGELFF

size: few
J: TRBJ1-5
V: TRBV12-3/TRBV12-4
D: -
DNA: TGTGCCAGCAGTTTTCAGGGCCAAAATCAGCCCCAGCATTTT
CDR3: CASSFQGQNQPQHF

size: few
J: TRBJ2-7
V: TRBV29-1
D: -
DNA: TGCAGCGTTACGCCGGGGGTTCGAGAGCAGTACTTC
CDR3: CSVTPGVREQYF

size: -
J: TRBJ2-2
V: TRBV27
D: TRBD2
DNA: TGTGCCAGCAGTCTCCGTCGGACTAGCGGGAGCCGAAACACCGGGGAGCTGTTTTTT
CDR3: CASSLRRTSGSRNTGELFF

size: -
J: TRBJ2-7
V: TRBV6-1
D: TRBD2
DNA: TGTGCCAGCAGAGGTCCGGGACTAGCGGAGCAGTACTTC
CDR3: CASRGPGLAEQYF

size: many
J: TRBJ2-7
V: TRBV5-1
D: TRBD1
DNA: TGCGCCAGCAGCCGGGAGGGACAGGGGTACGAGCAGTACTTC
CDR3: CASSREGQGYEQYF

size: once
J: TRBJ1-5
V: TRBV18
D: -
DNA: TGTGCCAGCTCCCCGAGGACAGCGAGCAATCAGCCCCAGCATTTT
CDR3: CASSPRTASNQPQHF